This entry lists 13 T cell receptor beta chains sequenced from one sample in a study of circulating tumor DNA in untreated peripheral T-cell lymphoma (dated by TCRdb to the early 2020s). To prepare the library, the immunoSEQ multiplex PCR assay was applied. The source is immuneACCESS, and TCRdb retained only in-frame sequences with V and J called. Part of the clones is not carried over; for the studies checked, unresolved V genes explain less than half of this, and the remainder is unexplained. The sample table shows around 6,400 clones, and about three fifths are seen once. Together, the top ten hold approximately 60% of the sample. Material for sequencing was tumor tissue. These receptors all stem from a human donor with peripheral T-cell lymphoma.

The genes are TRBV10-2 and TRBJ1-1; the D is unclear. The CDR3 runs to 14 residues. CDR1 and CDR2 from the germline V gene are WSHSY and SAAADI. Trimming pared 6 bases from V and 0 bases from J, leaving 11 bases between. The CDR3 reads CASRSDKMNTEAFF. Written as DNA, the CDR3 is TGCGCCAGCAGGTCCGACAAAATGAACACTGAAGCTTTCTTT.

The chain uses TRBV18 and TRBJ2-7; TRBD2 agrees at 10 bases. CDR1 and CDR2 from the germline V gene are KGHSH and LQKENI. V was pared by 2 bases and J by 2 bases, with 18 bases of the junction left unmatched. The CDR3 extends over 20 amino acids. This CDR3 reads CASSPAGNTILAGGPYEQYF. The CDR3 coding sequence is TGTGCCAGCTCACCAGCCGGGAATACCATCTTAGCGGGAGGCCCCTACGAGCAGTACTTC.

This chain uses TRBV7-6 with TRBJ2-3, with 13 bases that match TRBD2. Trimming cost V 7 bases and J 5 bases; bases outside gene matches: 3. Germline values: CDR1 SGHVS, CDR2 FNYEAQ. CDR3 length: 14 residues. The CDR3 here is CASTRTSGRDTQYF. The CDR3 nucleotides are TGTGCCAGCACCCGGACTAGCGGGAGAGATACGCAGTATTTT. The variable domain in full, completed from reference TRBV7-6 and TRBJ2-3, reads GAGVSQSPRYKVTKRGQDVALRCDPISGHVSLYWYRQALGQGPEFLTYFNYEAQQDKSGLPNDRFSAERPEGSISTLTIQRTEQRDSAMYRCASTRTSGRDTQYFGPGTRLTVL.

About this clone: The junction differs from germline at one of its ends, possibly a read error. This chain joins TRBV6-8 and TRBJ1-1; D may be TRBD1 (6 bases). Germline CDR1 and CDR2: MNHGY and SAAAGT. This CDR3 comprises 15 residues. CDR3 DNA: TGTGCCACGGGGGCAGTGGGGCACGTGAATACTGAAGCTTTCTTT. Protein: CATGAVGHVNTEAFF.

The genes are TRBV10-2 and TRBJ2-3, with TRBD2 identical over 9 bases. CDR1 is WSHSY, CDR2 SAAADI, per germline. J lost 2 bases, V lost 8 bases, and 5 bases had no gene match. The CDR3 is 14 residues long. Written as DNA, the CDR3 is TGCGCCAGCGCAGCGGGGGGCCCCACAGATACGCAGTATTTT. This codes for CASAAGGPTDTQYF.

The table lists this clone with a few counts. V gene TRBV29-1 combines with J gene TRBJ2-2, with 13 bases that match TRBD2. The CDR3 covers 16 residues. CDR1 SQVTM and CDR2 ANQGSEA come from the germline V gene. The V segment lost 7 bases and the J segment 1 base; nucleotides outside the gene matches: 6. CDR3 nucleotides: TGCAGCGCGGGACTAGCGGGGACTTTGAACACCGGGGAGCTGTTTTTT. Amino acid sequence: CSAGLAGTLNTGELFF.

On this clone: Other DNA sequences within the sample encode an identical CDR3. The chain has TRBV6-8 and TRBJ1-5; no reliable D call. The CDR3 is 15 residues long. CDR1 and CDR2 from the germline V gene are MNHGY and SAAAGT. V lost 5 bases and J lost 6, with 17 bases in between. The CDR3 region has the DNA TGTGCCAGCAGTGATTCGCATTGGGCCAGTCAGCCCCAGCATTTT. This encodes CASSDSHWASQPQHF.

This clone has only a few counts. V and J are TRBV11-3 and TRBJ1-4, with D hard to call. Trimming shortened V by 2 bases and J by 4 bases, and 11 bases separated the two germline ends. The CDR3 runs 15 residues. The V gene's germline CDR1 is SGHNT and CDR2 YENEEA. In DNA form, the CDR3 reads TGTGCCAGCAGCTTAATGGGAGTTTTTAATGAAAAACTGTTTTTT. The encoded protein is CASSLMGVFNEKLFF. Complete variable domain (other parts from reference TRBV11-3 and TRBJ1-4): EAGVVQSPRYKIIEKKQPVAFWCNPISGHNTLYWYLQNLGQGPELLIRYENEEAVDDSQLPKDRFSAERLKGVDSTLKIQPAELGDSAVYLCASSLMGVFNEKLFFGSGTQLSVL.

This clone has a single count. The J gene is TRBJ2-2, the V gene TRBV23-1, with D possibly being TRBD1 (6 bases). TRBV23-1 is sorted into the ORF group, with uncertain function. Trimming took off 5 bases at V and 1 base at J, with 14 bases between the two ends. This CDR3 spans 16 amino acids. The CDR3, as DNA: TGCGCCAGCAGTACATCAGGGGCCATGAACACCGGGGAGCTGTTTTTT. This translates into CASSTSGAMNTGELFF.

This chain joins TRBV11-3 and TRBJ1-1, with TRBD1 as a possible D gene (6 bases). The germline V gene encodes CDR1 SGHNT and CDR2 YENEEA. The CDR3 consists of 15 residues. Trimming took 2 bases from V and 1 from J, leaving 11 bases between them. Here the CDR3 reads CASSLFQGSNTEAFF. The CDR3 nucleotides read TGTGCCAGCAGCTTATTTCAGGGGTCGAACACTGAAGCTTTCTTT.

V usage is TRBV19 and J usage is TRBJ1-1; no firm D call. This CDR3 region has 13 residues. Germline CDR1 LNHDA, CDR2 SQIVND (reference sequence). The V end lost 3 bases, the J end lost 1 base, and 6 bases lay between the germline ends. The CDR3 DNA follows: TGTGCCAGTAGTATCGCGAAGAACACTGAAGCTTTCTTT. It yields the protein CASSIAKNTEAFF.

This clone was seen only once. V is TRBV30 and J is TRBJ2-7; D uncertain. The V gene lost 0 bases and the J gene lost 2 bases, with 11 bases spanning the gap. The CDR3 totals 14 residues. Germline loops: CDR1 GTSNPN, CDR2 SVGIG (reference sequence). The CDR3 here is CAWSVGPTAYEQYF. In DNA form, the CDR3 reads TGTGCCTGGAGTGTAGGCCCCACAGCCTACGAGCAGTACTTC. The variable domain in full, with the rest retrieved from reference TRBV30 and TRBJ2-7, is SQTIHQWPATLVQPVGSPLSLECTVEGTSNPNLYWYRQAAGRGLQLLFYSVGIGQISSEVPQNLSASRPQDRQFILSSKKLLLSDSGFYLCAWSVGPTAYEQYFGPGTRLTVT.

CDR3 protein: CASSAHTRKETQYF. CDR3 DNA sequence: TGTGCCAGCAGCGCCCATACTAGGAAAGAGACCCAGTACTTC. This chain joins TRBV9 and TRBJ2-5; perhaps TRBD2 as D (5 bases). This CDR3 has 14 amino acids. Germline CDR1 SGDLS, CDR2 YYNGEE. V lost 3 bases and J lost 3, with 12 bases in between.